The next 12 T cell receptor beta chains were all read from a single sample in a study of T cells in Graves' hyperthyroidism and ophthalmopathy. Researchers took RNA transcripts and amplified the TCR beta CDR3 regions from them. HTBI primers drove first-round RT-PCR of the TCR CDR3. TCRdb passed the multiplex PCR reads through MiXCR, listing each CDR3 protein once. The sample includes some 600,000 distinct CDR3 sequences, 11% to 15% of them seen just once. Sequenced sample: blood. Every receptor here comes from a woman in her 30s with Graves' hyperthyroidism that later progressed to Graves' ophthalmopathy.

This clonotype was observed many times. The chain uses TRBV5-5 and TRBJ2-7; TRBD2 matches at 7 bases. The CDR3 sequence is 15 residues long. V lost 3 bases, J lost 2 bases, and 8 bases stayed unmatched. Per the germline V gene, CDR1 is SGHKS and CDR2 is YYEKEE (reference sequence). CDR3 DNA sequence: TGTGCCAGCAGCTCCGCTAGCGGTCCCACCTACGAGCAGTACTTC. This gives the protein CASSSASGPTYEQYF.

This clonotype was detected many times. The gene calls are TRBV2 and TRBJ2-7; the D gene is possibly TRBD2 (6 bases). This CDR3 has 16 amino acids. Germline CDR1 SNHLY, CDR2 FYNNEI. V dropped 6 bases and J dropped 5 bases, with 23 bases sitting between them. CDR3 bases: TGTGCCAGCAGAGGAACGACTAGTTTTCCTACCGACGAGCAGTACTTC. This translates into CASRGTTSFPTDEQYF.

A single count supports this clonotype. The chain links TRBV2 to TRBJ1-5; TRBD1 is a possible D gene (6 bases). There are 15 residues in the CDR3. V was pared by 3 bases and J by 6 bases, with 15 bases between. CDR1 and CDR2 (germline): SNHLY, FYNNEI. CDR3: CASSDRGKRGQPQHF. DNA of the CDR3: TGTGCCAGCAGTGACAGGGGAAAAAGGGGTCAGCCCCAGCATTTT.

This clonotype was recorded many times. V gene TRBV6-1 combines with J gene TRBJ2-3; D may correspond to TRBD1 or TRBD2 (5 bases each). The CDR3 consists of 14 residues. The V and J ends lost 8 bases and 4 bases respectively, with 16 bases between them. Germline CDR1 MNHNS, CDR2 SASEGT. The CDR3 DNA follows: TGTGCCAGCCGAGCGTTAGGGACCTCAGATACGCAGTATTTT. Protein sequence: CASRALGTSDTQYF.

This clonotype was detected ten times or more. The chain's CDR3 is CASSDGQGHQPQHF. The CDR3 coding sequence is TGTGCCAGCAGTGATGGACAGGGGCATCAGCCCCAGCATTTT. The gene calls are TRBV28 and TRBJ1-5; 9 bases match TRBD1. Germline CDR1 is MDHEN and CDR2 is SYDVKM. The CDR3 contains 14 residues. The junction had 4 bases not matched to a gene; V was cut back by 5 bases and J by 5 bases. Filled out from reference TRBV28 and TRBJ1-5, the complete variable domain reads DVKVTQSSRYLVKRTGEKVFLECVQDMDHENMFWYRQDPGLGLRLIYFSYDVKMKEKGDIPEGYSVSREKKERFSLILESASTNQTSMYLCASSDGQGHQPQHFGDGTRLSIL.

This clonotype was found many times. The CDR3, as DNA: TGTGCCAGCAGGGGACAGGGCCTAAATCAGCCCCAGCATTTT. As protein: CASRGQGLNQPQHF. The V and J genes are TRBV6-1 and TRBJ1-5; 9 bases match TRBD1. This CDR3 is built from 14 residues. Germline V gives CDR1 MNHNS, CDR2 SASEGT. J was trimmed by 4 bases and V by 6 bases; bases with no gene match: 4.

This clonotype was detected many times. Written as DNA, the CDR3 is TGTGCCAGCAGTGCGCCCACGCCAGGGTCACAAGAGACCCAGTACTTC. Amino acids: CASSAPTPGSQETQYF. The chain links TRBV28 to TRBJ2-5; a possible D gene is TRBD1 (5 bases). The CDR3 extends over 16 amino acids. The germline V and J ends were trimmed by 5 bases and 2 bases, with 18 bases remaining between them. The V gene's germline CDR1 is MDHEN and CDR2 SYDVKM.

This clonotype was observed many times. The chain is built from TRBV6-2 or TRBV6-3 and TRBJ2-7; 7 bases align to TRBD2. The CDR3 spans 14 residues. Trimming at V came to 8 bases and at J to 5 bases, leaving 12 bases not matched to a gene. The V gene's germline CDR1 is MNHEY and CDR2 SVGEGT. This chain's CDR3 is CASLSGRALNEQYF. DNA for the CDR3: TGTGCCAGCCTCTCTGGGAGGGCCCTAAACGAGCAGTACTTC.

This clonotype was seen ten or more times. The chain employs TRBV19 and TRBJ1-5; D possibly corresponds to TRBD1 (6 bases). The CDR3 is 15 residues long. Germline CDR1 is LNHDA and CDR2 is SQIVND (reference sequence). V was shortened by 7 bases and J by 0 bases, with 13 bases between the two germline ends. CDR3 nucleotides: TGTGCCAGTAAGAAGGGGGGAAGTAGCAATCAGCCCCAGCATTTT. Encoded protein: CASKKGGSSNQPQHF.

This clonotype has only a few counts. This sequence joins TRBV4-2 and TRBJ1-2, with a weak D call TRBD1 (5 bases). The V gene lost 7 bases and the J gene lost 5 bases, with 14 bases spanning the gap. The CDR3 sequence is 13 residues long. From germline, CDR1 is LGHNA and CDR2 YNFKEQ. The CDR3 DNA reads as TGTGCCAGCACAGGCGGGGGGTGGTATGGCTACACCTTC. Encoded protein: CASTGGGWYGYTF.

This clonotype was counted a few times. The V and J genes are TRBV20-1 and TRBJ1-1; D is undetermined. The CDR3 is 12 residues long. V lost 6 bases and J 3 bases, leaving 11 bases between the germline ends. CDR1 and CDR2 from the germline V gene are DFQATT and SNEGSKA (reference sequence). CDR3 sequence (DNA): TGCAGTGCCGAATCCCGCGACACTGAAGCTTTCTTT. Its translation: CSAESRDTEAFF.

This clonotype was detected a few times. The chain links TRBV28 to TRBJ1-5; no clear D. Germline-derived CDR1 and CDR2 are MDHEN and SYDVKM. This CDR3 has 11 residues. Between the trimmed V and J ends, which lost 5 bases and 8 bases, there was a span of 7 bases. The DNA for the CDR3 is TGTGCCAGCAGTAATACGGAGCCCCAGCATTTT. Its translation is CASSNTEPQHF. Looking up the rest from reference TRBV28 and TRBJ1-5 gives the full variable domain: DVKVTQSSRYLVKRTGEKVFLECVQDMDHENMFWYRQDPGLGLRLIYFSYDVKMKEKGDIPEGYSVSREKKERFSLILESASTNQTSMYLCASSNTEPQHFGDGTRLSIL.